One and the same sample provided the 20 T cell receptor beta chains below, sequenced in a study of blood T cell repertoires in COVID-19. Measured with immunoSEQ multiplex PCR; TCRdb has only the in-frame clones, and not every one. The table lists over 300,000 clones, 88% of them singletons, with over 0.9% in the top ten. Sequences were obtained from PBMCs or T cells enriched from blood (not recorded which). Every receptor here comes from a woman in her twenties or thirties with acute COVID-19.

In the case of this clone: Germline is not matched at one junction end, which may reflect a read error. CDR3 coding DNA: TGTGCCTGGAGTCCCCGACTAGCCGAAAACATTCAGTACTTC. As protein: CAWSPRLAENIQYF. The V and J genes are TRBV30 and TRBJ2-4; 7 bases match TRBD2. The CDR3 has 14 residues. The germline CDR1 and CDR2 sequences are GTSNPN and SVGIG (reference sequence).

V gene TRBV27 combines with J gene TRBJ2-7; D possibly corresponds to TRBD1 (7 bases). Trimming removed 6 bases from V and 0 bases from J, with 12 bases in between. The CDR3 extends over 14 amino acids. Germline CDR1 MNHEY, CDR2 SMNVEV (reference sequence). CDR3 DNA sequence: TGTGCCAGCAGCGTTCAGGGGGGCTCCTACGAGCAGTACTTC. Its translation: CASSVQGGSYEQYF.

This chain links TRBV30 with TRBJ1-2, with unresolved D. CDR3 length: 15 amino acids. CDR1 GTSNPN and CDR2 SVGIG come from the germline V gene (reference sequence). Trimming pared 3 bases from V and 7 bases from J, leaving 21 bases between. The CDR3 DNA sequence: TGTGCCTGGAGGCCAGAGGGCCGCAGTAGTTTTGGCTACACCTTC. This gives the protein CAWRPEGRSSFGYTF.

The chain is built from TRBV18 and TRBJ1-2; D is unresolved. This CDR3 contains 14 residues. The germline V gene encodes CDR1 KGHSH and CDR2 LQKENI. The V end lost 5 bases, the J end lost 3 bases, and 13 bases lay between the germline ends. The CDR3 region is CASSTTFGDYGYTF. As DNA, the CDR3 is TGTGCCAGCTCAACCACATTCGGGGACTATGGCTACACCTTC.

The chain links TRBV7-9 to TRBJ1-2; 9 bases fit TRBD1. Germline V gene sequence: CDR1 SEHNR, CDR2 FQNEAQ (reference sequence). This CDR3 is 15 amino acids long. Trimming at V came to 4 bases and at J to 4 bases, leaving 7 bases not matched to a gene. The CDR3 nucleotides are TGTGCCAGCAGCTCCGGGACAGGGCCTATCTATGGCTACACCTTC. It specifies CASSSGTGPIYGYTF.

The chain uses TRBV7-2 and TRBJ1-5, with TRBD1 identical over 7 bases. The V and J ends lost 1 base and 5 bases, in that order; junction bases with no gene match: 5. CDR3 length: 15 residues. Germline-derived CDR1 and CDR2 are SGHTA and FQGNSA. The CDR3 bases are TGTGCCAGCAGCTTAGTACGACAGGGCGATCAGCCCCAGCATTTT. Residues: CASSLVRQGDQPQHF.

This chain joins TRBV6-4 and TRBJ2-2; D is perhaps TRBD2 (6 bases). The CDR3 has 14 amino acids. Germline CDR1 is MRHNA and CDR2 is SNTAGT. The V end was cut by 3 bases, the J end by 5 bases, with 10 bases between. The CDR3 DNA follows: TGTGCCAGCAGTGAGTCGGGGGAGACCGGGGAGCTGTTTTTT. Translation: CASSESGETGELFF.

This clone was counted between two and nine times. This chain joins TRBV7-9 and TRBJ2-1; 16 bases match TRBD2. V was clipped by 6 bases and J by 0 bases; unmatched bases: 5. CDR3 length: 18 amino acids. The germline CDR1 and CDR2 sequences are SEHNR and FQNEAQ (reference sequence). Here the CDR3 reads CASRGTSGGAISYNEQFF. In nucleotides, the CDR3 is TGTGCCAGCAGAGGGACTAGCGGGGGGGCCATCTCCTACAATGAGCAGTTCTTC.

CDR3 loop: CASTSSRPPYEQYF. CDR3 nucleotides: TGTGCCAGCACTTCTAGCAGGCCCCCCTACGAGCAGTACTTC. The rearrangement joins TRBV6-5 to TRBJ2-7; a possible D gene is TRBD2 (5 bases). The CDR3 contains 14 residues. Germline CDR1 and CDR2: MNHEY and SVGAGI. Trimming took 7 bases from V and 2 from J, leaving 15 bases between them.

This chain joins TRBV25-1 and TRBJ2-5; 12 positions match TRBD1. There are 16 residues in the CDR3. CDR1 is MGHDK and CDR2 is SYGVNS in the germline V gene. V trimming: 3 bases; J trimming: 5 bases; junction bases outside the gene matches: 7. The CDR3 spells CASSDHGTGGGETQYF. DNA of the CDR3: TGTGCCAGCAGTGATCACGGGACAGGGGGCGGTGAGACCCAGTACTTC. Filled out from reference TRBV25-1 and TRBJ2-5, the complete variable domain reads EADIYQTPRYLVIGTGKKITLECSQTMGHDKMYWYQQDPGMELHLIHYSYGVNSTEKGDLSSESTVSRIRTEHFPLTLESARPSHTSQYLCASSDHGTGGGETQYFGPGTRLLVL.

This clone was seen only once. V usage is TRBV7-8 and J usage is TRBJ1-4; no reliable D call. The CDR3 has 15 residues. The germline V and J ends were trimmed by 1 base and 7 bases, with 13 bases remaining between them. Looked up from germline, CDR1 is SGHVS and CDR2 is FQNEAQ. The CDR3 sequence: CASSLVPGMGEKLFF. CDR3 nucleotide sequence: TGTGCCAGCAGCTTAGTTCCGGGGATGGGTGAAAAACTGTTTTTT.

CDR3 sequence: CATSDGTSGYEQYF. CDR3 coding DNA: TGTGCCACCAGTGACGGGACTAGCGGCTACGAGCAGTACTTC. This chain joins TRBV24-1 and TRBJ2-7; 11 bases match TRBD2. The CDR3 length is 14 residues. V trimming: 4 bases; J trimming: 3 bases; junction bases outside the gene matches: 1. Per the germline V gene, CDR1 is KGHDR and CDR2 is SFDVKD.

The chain combines TRBV7-9 with TRBJ2-7; possibly TRBD1 for D (6 bases). The CDR3 runs to 13 residues. Germline CDR1 SEHNR, CDR2 FQNEAQ (reference sequence). V lost 5 bases and J 12 bases, leaving 20 bases between the germline ends. The CDR3: CASSQKEHRELYF. CDR3 sequence (DNA): TGTGCCAGCAGCCAGAAGGAACACAGGGAACTGTACTTC.

This chain links TRBV18 with TRBJ2-6, with 11 nucleotides matching TRBD1. In germline, CDR1 is KGHSH, CDR2 LQKENI. This CDR3 contains 19 residues. Unmatched junction bases numbered 8, after V lost 4 bases and J lost 0 bases. CDR3 loop: CASSLISGTGGSGANVLTF. The CDR3 nucleotides are TGTGCCAGCTCACTAATATCCGGGACAGGGGGCTCTGGGGCCAACGTCCTGACTTTC.

In this sample, this clone turned up once. CDR3 sequence reads: CASSEKGGYGQPQHF. CDR3 sequence (DNA): TGTGCCAGCAGTGAAAAGGGGGGGTACGGTCAGCCCCAGCATTTT. The chain links TRBV25-1 to TRBJ1-5, with D tentatively TRBD1 (6 bases). CDR3 length equals 15 residues. V lost 2 bases, J lost 6 bases, and 14 bases lay in between. Germline V gene data show CDR1 as MGHDK and CDR2 as SYGVNS.

The chain uses TRBV6-4 and TRBJ1-2; D is ambiguous. Germline-derived CDR1 and CDR2 are MRHNA and SNTAGT. The V and J ends lost 4 bases and 8 bases respectively, with 8 bases between them. There are 11 residues in the CDR3. CDR3 nucleotide sequence: TGTGCCAGCAGTGGAGGGTGGGGCTACACCTTC. Translating it yields CASSGGWGYTF.

The chain employs TRBV29-1 and TRBJ1-6; the D gene is possibly TRBD1 (5 bases). The V and J ends lost 6 bases and 5 bases respectively, with 14 bases between them. The germline gives CDR1 SQVTM, CDR2 ANQGSEA. This CDR3 has 14 amino acids. The CDR3 loop is CSVGGGTDNSPLHF. In DNA form, the CDR3 reads TGCAGCGTCGGGGGAGGGACTGATAATTCACCCCTCCACTTT.

The chain employs TRBV7-8 and TRBJ1-2; TRBD1 aligns across 7 bases. Trimming took 5 bases from V and 6 from J; bases not matched to a gene: 6. The CDR3 is made up of 13 amino acids. Germline V gives CDR1 SGHVS, CDR2 FQNEAQ. The CDR3 DNA follows: TGTGCCAGCAGCCTACAGGGGCGGCATGGCTACACCTTC. Protein: CASSLQGRHGYTF.

This chain joins TRBV5-5 and TRBJ2-7, with D hard to call. Germline V gives CDR1 SGHKS, CDR2 YYEKEE (reference sequence). V lost 1 base and J 9 bases, leaving 11 bases between the germline ends. This CDR3 is built from 12 residues. The CDR3 sequence is CASSLFLEMQYF. CDR3 in DNA: TGTGCCAGCAGCTTGTTTCTAGAGATGCAGTACTTC.

The V and J genes are TRBV6-4 and TRBJ2-2, with D uncertain. CDR3 length: 14 amino acids. In germline, CDR1 is MRHNA, CDR2 SNTAGT. Trimming stripped 4 bases from V and 5 bases from J, with 11 bases between. The CDR3 is CASSAVGWTGELFF. CDR3 sequence (DNA): TGTGCCAGCAGTGCCGTCGGGTGGACCGGGGAGCTGTTTTTT.